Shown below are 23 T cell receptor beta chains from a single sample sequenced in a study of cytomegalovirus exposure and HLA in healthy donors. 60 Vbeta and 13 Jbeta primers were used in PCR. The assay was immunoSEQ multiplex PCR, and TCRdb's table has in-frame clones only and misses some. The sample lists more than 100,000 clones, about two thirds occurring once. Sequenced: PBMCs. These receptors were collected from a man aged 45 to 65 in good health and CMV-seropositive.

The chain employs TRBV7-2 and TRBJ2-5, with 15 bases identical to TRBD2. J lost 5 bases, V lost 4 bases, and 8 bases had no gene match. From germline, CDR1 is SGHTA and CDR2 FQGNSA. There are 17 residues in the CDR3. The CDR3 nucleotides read TGTGCCAGCAGCTCCGAGGGACTAGCGGGAGGAGGGGAGACCCAGTACTTC. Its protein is CASSSEGLAGGGETQYF.

CDR3 sequence reads: CASSQAPPRGSGNTIYF. The CDR3 coding sequence is TGCGCCAGCAGCCAAGCTCCACCCAGGGGCTCTGGAAACACCATATATTTT. J is TRBJ1-3 and V is TRBV4-1, with D tentatively TRBD1 (6 bases). This CDR3 is 17 amino acids long. V lost 1 base to trimming and J lost 0 bases, with 13 bases between them. CDR1 and CDR2 (germline): MGHRA, YSYEKL.

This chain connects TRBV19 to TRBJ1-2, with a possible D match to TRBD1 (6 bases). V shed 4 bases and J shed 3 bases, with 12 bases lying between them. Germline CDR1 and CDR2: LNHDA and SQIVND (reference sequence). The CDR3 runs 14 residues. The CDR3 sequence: CASSTDRSYYGYTF. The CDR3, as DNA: TGTGCCAGTAGTACCGACAGGAGTTACTATGGCTACACCTTC. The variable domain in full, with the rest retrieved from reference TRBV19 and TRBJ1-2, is DGGITQSPKYLFRKEGQNVTLSCEQNLNHDAMYWYRQDPGQGLRLIYYSQIVNDFQKGDIAEGYSVSREKKESFPLTVTSAQKNPTAFYLCASSTDRSYYGYTFGSGTRLTVV.

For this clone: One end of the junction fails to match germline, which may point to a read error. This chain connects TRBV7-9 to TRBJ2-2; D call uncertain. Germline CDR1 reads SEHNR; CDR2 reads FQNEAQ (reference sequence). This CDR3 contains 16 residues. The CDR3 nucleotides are TGTTCCAGCAGCTTAGTTGCAGGAATAGGCACCGGGGAGCTGTTTTTT. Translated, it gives CSSSLVAGIGTGELFF.

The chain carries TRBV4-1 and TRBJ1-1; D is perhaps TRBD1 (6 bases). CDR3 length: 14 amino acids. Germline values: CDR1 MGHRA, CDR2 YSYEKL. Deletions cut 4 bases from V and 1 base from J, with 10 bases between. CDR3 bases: TGCGCCAGCAGCCTGGACAGCACGAACACTGAAGCTTTCTTT. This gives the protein CASSLDSTNTEAFF.

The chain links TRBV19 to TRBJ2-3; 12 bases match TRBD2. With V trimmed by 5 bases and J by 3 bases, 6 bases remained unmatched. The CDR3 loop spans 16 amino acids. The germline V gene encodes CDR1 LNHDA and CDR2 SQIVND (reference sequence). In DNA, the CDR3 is TGTGCCAGTAGTCTGACTAGCGGGAGATTGACAGATACGCAGTATTTT. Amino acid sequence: CASSLTSGRLTDTQYF. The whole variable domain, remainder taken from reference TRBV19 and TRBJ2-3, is DGGITQSPKYLFRKEGQNVTLSCEQNLNHDAMYWYRQDPGQGLRLIYYSQIVNDFQKGDIAEGYSVSREKKESFPLTVTSAQKNPTAFYLCASSLTSGRLTDTQYFGPGTRLTVL.

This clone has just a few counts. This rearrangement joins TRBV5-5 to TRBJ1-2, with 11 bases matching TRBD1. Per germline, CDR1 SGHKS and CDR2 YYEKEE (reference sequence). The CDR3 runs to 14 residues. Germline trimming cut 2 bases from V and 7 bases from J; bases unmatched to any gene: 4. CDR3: CASSLRTGGSGYTF. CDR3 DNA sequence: TGTGCCAGCAGCTTAAGGACAGGGGGCAGTGGCTACACCTTC.

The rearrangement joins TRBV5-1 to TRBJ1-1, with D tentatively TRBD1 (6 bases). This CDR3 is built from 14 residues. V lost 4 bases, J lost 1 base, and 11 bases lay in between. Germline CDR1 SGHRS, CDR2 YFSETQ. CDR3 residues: CASSPGHGNTEAFF. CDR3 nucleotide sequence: TGCGCCAGCAGCCCGGGACATGGGAACACTGAAGCTTTCTTT.

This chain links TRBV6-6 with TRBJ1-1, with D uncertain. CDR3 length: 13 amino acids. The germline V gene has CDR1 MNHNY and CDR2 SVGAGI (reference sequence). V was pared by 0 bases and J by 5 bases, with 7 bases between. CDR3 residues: CASSYSGRTEAFF. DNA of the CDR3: TGTGCCAGCAGTTACTCGGGCCGGACTGAAGCTTTCTTT.

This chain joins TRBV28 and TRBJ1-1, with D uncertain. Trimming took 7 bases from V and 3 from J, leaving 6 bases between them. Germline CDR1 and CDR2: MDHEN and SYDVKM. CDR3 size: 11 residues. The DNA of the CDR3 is TGTGCCAGCACCCAATACACTGAAGCTTTCTTT. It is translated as CASTQYTEAFF.

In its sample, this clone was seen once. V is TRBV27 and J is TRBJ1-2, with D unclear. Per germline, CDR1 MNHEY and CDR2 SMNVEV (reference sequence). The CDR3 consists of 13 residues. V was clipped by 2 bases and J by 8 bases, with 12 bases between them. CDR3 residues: CASSLTRELGYTF. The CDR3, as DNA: TGTGCCAGCAGTTTAACCCGGGAGTTGGGCTACACCTTC.

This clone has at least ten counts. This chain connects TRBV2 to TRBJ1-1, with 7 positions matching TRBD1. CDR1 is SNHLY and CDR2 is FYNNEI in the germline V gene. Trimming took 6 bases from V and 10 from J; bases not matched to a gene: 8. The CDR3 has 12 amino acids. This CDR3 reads CASSGDRARAFF. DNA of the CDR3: TGTGCCAGCAGCGGAGACAGGGCCCGAGCTTTCTTT.

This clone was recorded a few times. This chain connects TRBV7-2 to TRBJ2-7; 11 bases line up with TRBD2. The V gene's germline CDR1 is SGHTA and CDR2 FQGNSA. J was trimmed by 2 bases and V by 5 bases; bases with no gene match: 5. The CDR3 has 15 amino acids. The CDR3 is CASSPTSGNPYEQYF. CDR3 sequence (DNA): TGTGCCAGCAGCCCGACTAGCGGGAACCCCTACGAGCAGTACTTC.

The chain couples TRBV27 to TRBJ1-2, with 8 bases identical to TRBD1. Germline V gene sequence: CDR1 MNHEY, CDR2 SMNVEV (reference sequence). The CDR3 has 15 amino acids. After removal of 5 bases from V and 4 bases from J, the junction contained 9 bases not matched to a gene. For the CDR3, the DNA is TGTGCCAGCAGTGCCCGGGACAGGAGCCTCTATGGCTACACCTTC. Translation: CASSARDRSLYGYTF.

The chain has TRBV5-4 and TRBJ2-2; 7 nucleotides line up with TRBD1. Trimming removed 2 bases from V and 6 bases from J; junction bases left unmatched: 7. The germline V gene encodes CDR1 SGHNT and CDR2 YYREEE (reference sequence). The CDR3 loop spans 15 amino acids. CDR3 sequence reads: CASSLGGVVPGELFF. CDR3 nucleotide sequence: TGTGCCAGCAGCTTAGGGGGCGTAGTACCCGGGGAGCTGTTTTTT.

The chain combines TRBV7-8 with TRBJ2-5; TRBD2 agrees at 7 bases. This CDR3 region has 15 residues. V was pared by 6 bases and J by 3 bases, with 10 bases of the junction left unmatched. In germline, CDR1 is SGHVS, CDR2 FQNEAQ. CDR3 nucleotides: TGTGCCAGCAGGCAAAGCGGGGTTGGGAAAGAGACCCAGTACTTC. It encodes CASRQSGVGKETQYF.

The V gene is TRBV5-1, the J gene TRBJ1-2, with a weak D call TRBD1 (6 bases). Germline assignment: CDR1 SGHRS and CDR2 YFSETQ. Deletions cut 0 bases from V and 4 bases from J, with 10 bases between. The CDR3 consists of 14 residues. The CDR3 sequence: CASSLEYRAYGYTF. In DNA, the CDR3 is TGCGCCAGCAGCTTGGAATACAGGGCCTATGGCTACACCTTC.

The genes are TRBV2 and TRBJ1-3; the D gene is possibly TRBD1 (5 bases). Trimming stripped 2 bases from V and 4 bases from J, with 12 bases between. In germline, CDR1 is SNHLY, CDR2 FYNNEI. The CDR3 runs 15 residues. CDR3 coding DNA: TGTGCCAGCAGTGAACTCGACAGAGCAGGAAACACCATATATTTT. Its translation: CASSELDRAGNTIYF.

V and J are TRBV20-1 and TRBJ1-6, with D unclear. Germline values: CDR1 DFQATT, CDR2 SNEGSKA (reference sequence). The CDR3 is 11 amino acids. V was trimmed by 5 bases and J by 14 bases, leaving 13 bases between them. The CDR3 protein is CSAPAREALHF. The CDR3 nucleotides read TGCAGTGCTCCTGCGAGGGAGGCCCTCCACTTT.

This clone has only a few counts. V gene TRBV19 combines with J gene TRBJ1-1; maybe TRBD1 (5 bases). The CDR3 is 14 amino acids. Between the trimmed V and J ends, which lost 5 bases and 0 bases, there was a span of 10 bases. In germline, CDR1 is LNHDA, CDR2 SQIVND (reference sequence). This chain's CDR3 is CASSWDSLNTEAFF. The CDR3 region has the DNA TGTGCCAGTAGTTGGGACTCCCTGAACACTGAAGCTTTCTTT.

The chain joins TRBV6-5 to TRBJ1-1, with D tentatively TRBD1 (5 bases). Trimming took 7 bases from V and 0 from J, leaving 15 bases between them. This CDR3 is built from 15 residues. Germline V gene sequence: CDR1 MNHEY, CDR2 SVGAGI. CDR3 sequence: CASNNGGGVNTEAFF. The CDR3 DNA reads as TGTGCCAGCAATAACGGGGGAGGGGTGAACACTGAAGCTTTCTTT.

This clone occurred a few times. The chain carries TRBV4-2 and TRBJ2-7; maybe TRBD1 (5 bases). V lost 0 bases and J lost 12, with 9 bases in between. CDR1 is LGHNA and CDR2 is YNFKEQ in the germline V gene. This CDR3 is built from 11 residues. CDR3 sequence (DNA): TGTGCCAGCAGCCAAGATACCCAGGGGTACTTC. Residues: CASSQDTQGYF.

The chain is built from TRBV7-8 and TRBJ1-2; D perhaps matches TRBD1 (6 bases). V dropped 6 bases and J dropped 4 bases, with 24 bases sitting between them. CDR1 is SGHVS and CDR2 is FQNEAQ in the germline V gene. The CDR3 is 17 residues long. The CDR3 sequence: CASSRPFVGARVYGYTF. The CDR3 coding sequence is TGTGCCAGCAGTCGCCCCTTTGTGGGGGCGCGGGTCTATGGCTACACCTTC.